This T cell receptor (beta chain) was recovered during a study of blood T cell repertoires in COVID-19. Study details: Both acute and convalescent COVID-19 samples were obtained from the United States, Italy and Spain. The cDNA or gDNA used as material had been derived from T cells, B-cell-depleted T cells, or PBMCs.

Germline V gene lookup returns CDR1 MNHEY and CDR2 SVGAGI. CDR3 size: 15 residues. V dropped 0 bases and J dropped 7 bases, with 12 bases sitting between them. In the source study's methods: It was from reference gene primer amplification that nucleated cell counts were estimated. Method: immunoSEQ multiplex PCR; TCRdb's copy keeps in-frame clones and lacks some. V and J calls and clone size are those listed in that table; D and trimming were worked out from the DNA. The table has 400,000 to 550,000 clones, nearly 90% seen once. Participants' reported clinical history set cohort assignment. This TCR was sampled from a woman in her late teens or twenties with acute COVID-19. The specimen sequenced was PBMCs or T cells enriched from blood (not recorded which). The chain has TRBV6-5 and TRBJ1-4; D is unclear. The DNA of the CDR3 is TGTGCCAGCAGTTACTCTCGAGTCGATGGTGAAAAACTGTTTTTT. This sequence encodes CASSYSRVDGEKLFF.